This entry features one T cell receptor (beta chain) sequence. A quantity of about 0.5 to 1 ug RNA underwent reverse transcription using random hexamers. Amplification of the TCR beta CDR3 was carried out by immunoSEQ multiplex PCR, which spanned a total of 54 Vbeta and 13 Jbeta segments. Using its own MiXCR run on the immunoSEQ multiplex PCR reads, TCRdb lists one record per CDR3 protein. The data hold approximately 280,000 distinct CDR3 sequences, with roughly 84% observed a single time. TCR beta from blood CD8+ and CD4+ T cells was sequenced. Control patients had untreated stable or active relapsing-remitting multiple sclerosis by revised McDonald criteria. TEMRA cells were FACS-enriched, while CD8+ and CD4+ T cells were negatively isolated. These data originate in a study of CD8 T cells in Susac syndrome. This clonotype was obtained from a human donor with multiple sclerosis. The specimen was CD8+ T cells from PBMCs.

Here the CDR3 reads CASSPTRVPTNEQFF. CDR3 bases: TGTGCCAGCAGCCCTACGAGGGTGCCGACCAATGAGCAGTTCTTC. V and J are TRBV7-9 and TRBJ2-1; TRBD2 might be the D (5 bases). This CDR3 comprises 15 residues. CDR1 SEHNR and CDR2 FQNEAQ come from the germline V gene (reference sequence). Trimming stripped 5 bases from V and 6 bases from J, with 17 bases between.